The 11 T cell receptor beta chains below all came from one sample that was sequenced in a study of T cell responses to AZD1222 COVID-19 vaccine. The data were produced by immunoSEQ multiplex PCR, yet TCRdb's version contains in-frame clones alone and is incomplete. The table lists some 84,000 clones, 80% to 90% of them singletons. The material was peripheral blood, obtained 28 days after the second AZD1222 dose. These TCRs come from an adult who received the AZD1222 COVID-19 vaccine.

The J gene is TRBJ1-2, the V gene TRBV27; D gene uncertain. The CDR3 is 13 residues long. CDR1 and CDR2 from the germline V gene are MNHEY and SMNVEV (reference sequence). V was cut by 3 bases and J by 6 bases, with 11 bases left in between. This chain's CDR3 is CASSFGIGDGYTF. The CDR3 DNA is TGTGCCAGCAGTTTCGGCATCGGGGATGGCTACACCTTC.

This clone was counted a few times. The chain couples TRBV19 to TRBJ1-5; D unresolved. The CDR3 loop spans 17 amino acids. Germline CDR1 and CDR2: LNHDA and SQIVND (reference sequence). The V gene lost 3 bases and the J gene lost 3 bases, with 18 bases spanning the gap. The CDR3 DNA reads TGTGCCAGTAGTATGTGGGCTCCCTCGCCCATCAATCAGCCCCAGCATTTT. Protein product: CASSMWAPSPINQPQHF.

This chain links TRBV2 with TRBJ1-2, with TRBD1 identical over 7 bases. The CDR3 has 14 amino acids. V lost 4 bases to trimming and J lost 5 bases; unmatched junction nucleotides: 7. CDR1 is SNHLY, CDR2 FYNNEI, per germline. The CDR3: CASSGDRALYGYTF. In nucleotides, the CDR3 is TGTGCCAGCAGTGGAGACAGGGCCTTGTATGGCTACACCTTC.

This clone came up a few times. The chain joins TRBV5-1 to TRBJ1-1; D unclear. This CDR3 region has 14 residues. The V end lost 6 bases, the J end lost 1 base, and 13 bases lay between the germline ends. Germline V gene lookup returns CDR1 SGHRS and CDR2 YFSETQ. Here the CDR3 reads CASTMDGRNTEAFF. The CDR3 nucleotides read TGCGCCAGCACTATGGACGGCCGGAACACTGAAGCTTTCTTT.

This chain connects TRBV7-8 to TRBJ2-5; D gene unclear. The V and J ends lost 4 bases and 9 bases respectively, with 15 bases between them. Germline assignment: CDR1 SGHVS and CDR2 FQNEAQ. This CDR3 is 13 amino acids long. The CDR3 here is CASSSSFRLAQYF. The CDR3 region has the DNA TGTGCCAGCAGCTCCAGTTTTCGTTTGGCCCAGTACTTC.

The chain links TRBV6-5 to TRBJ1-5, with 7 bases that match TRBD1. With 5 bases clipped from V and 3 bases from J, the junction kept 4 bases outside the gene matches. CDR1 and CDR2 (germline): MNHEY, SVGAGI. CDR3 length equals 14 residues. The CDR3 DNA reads TGTGCCAGCAGTCCGACAGGGCACAATCAGCCCCAGCATTTT. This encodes CASSPTGHNQPQHF.

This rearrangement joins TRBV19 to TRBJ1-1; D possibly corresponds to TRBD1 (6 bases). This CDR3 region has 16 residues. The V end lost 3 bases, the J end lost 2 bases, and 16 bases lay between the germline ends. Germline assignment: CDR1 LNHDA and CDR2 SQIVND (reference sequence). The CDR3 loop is CASSILTGSSNTEAFF. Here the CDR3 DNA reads TGTGCCAGTAGTATCCTTACAGGGTCCTCCAACACTGAAGCTTTCTTT.

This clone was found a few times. Here the CDR3 DNA reads TGCGCCAGCAGCCCTGGACAGCCCAATCAGCCCCAGCATTTT. Translation gives CASSPGQPNQPQHF. The chain carries TRBV5-1 and TRBJ1-5; tentatively, D is TRBD1 (6 bases). This CDR3 is built from 14 residues. Germline lookup yields CDR1 SGHRS and CDR2 YFSETQ. V lost 4 bases and J lost 3, with 11 bases in between.

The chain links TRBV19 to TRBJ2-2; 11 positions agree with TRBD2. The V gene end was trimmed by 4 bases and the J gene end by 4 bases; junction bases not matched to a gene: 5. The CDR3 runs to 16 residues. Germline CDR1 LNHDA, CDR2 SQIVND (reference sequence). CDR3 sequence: CASSRLAGGATGELFF. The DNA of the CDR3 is TGTGCCAGTAGTAGATTAGCGGGAGGGGCCACCGGGGAGCTGTTTTTT.

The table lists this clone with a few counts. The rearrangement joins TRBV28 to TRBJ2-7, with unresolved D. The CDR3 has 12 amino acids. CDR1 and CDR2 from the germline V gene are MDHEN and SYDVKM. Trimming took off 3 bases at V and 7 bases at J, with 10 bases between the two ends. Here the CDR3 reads CASSFGRGEQYV. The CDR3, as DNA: TGTGCCAGCAGTTTCGGCCGCGGTGAGCAGTACGTC.

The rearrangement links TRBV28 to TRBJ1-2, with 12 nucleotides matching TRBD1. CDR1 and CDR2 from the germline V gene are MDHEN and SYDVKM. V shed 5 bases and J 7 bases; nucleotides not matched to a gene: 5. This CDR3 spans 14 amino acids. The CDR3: CASSLGQGASGYTF. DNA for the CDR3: TGTGCCAGCAGTCTGGGACAGGGGGCGTCTGGCTACACCTTC.